This TCR beta chain was identified during a study of T cells in women clearing cervical HPV infection. Study overall: No precancer developed; the control's incident HPV16 infection cleared within 12 months. Case blood was drawn a median about 160 days after lesion detection.

Germline V gene sequence: CDR1 SGHDN, CDR2 FVKESK. With V trimmed by 0 bases and J by 8 bases, 13 bases remained unmatched. The CDR3 spans 18 residues. Regarding this clone: Its antigen is not known. The read ends 3 residues shy of where the CDR3 ends; the end is completed using the germline J gene.

TCRdb's table, derived via immunoSEQ multiplex PCR, lists solely in-frame clones and lacks some. This sample's table has about 35,000 clones. Whole-study findings and limits: Richness plus V gene abundances separated cases from controls with AUC 0.65 to 0.85. Associations may precede or follow infection; HPV-specific or memory T cells were not isolated.

The origin of this receptor is a woman between 18 and 70 years old with a cervical HPV16 infection that either progressed to CIN3+ or cleared (not recorded which). The gene calls are TRBV14 and TRBJ1-4; 9 positions agree with TRBD1. The sequenced sample was blood buffy coat. The CDR3 bases that were read are TGTGCCAGCAGCCAAGACGGGAACACAGGGGGCCGGGGAGAAAAA. Translation: CASSQDGNTGGRGEK. In full, the CDR3 is CASSQDGNTGGRGEKLFF.